Listed here are 7 T cell receptor beta chains from one sample, sequenced in a study of blood T cell repertoires in COVID-19. The assay was immunoSEQ multiplex PCR, and TCRdb's table has in-frame clones only and misses some. This sample yields around 200,000 clones, of which over 80% are seen a single time; around 5.4% belongs to the top ten. The sequenced sample consisted of peripheral blood. These TCRs come from a human donor in a cohort sampled during active COVID-19.

CDR3 DNA: TGTGCCAGCAGCTTAGGTCTTGCTGAAGCTTTCTTT. Translated, it gives CASSLGLAEAFF. J is TRBJ1-1 and V is TRBV11-2; no firm D call. The V and J ends lost 1 base and 6 bases respectively, with 6 bases between them. The germline CDR1 and CDR2 sequences are SGHAT and FQNNGV. The CDR3 is 12 amino acids.

This chain joins TRBV5-1 and TRBJ2-1, with TRBD2 matching over 9 bases. Germline assignment: CDR1 SGHRS and CDR2 YFSETQ. V dropped 2 bases and J dropped 7; count of bases not matched to a gene: 7. This CDR3 is 15 amino acids long. CDR3 sequence: CASSFLAGAENEQFF. In nucleotides, the CDR3 is TGCGCCAGCAGCTTCTTAGCGGGAGCGGAGAATGAGCAGTTCTTC.

The gene calls are TRBV7-2 and TRBJ2-7, with TRBD2 matching over 8 bases. Germline CDR1 SGHTA, CDR2 FQGNSA. The CDR3 has 15 residues. Trimming cost V 4 bases and J 0 bases; bases outside gene matches: 5. CDR3 nucleotide sequence: TGTGCCAGCAGCTGGGATAGCGGGGTCTCCTACGAGCAGTACTTC. It specifies CASSWDSGVSYEQYF.

The rearrangement joins TRBV30 to TRBJ2-5, with D perhaps TRBD1 (5 bases). Germline CDR1 GTSNPN, CDR2 SVGIG (reference sequence). CDR3 length: 15 amino acids. V shed 0 bases and J shed 1 base, with 12 bases lying between them. The CDR3 protein is CAWSVRQGPQETQYF. The CDR3 region has the DNA TGTGCCTGGAGTGTAAGGCAGGGCCCCCAAGAGACCCAGTACTTC.

This clone has more than one count but fewer than ten. The J gene is TRBJ1-1, the V gene TRBV19; no clear D. The CDR3 contains 15 residues. Deletions cut 1 base from V and 4 bases from J, with 13 bases between. Germline CDR1 is LNHDA and CDR2 is SQIVND (reference sequence). In DNA form, the CDR3 reads TGTGCCAGTAGTATAGTCCCAGGCTCTTTCACTGAAGCTTTCTTT. Its translation is CASSIVPGSFTEAFF.

The V and J genes are TRBV28 and TRBJ1-2, with D possibly being TRBD1 (5 bases). V lost 2 bases to trimming and J lost 6 bases, with 13 bases between them. This CDR3 has 14 amino acids. Germline CDR1 is MDHEN and CDR2 is SYDVKM. For the CDR3, the DNA is TGTGCCAGCAGTTTAAGGACAACAATAGATGGCTACACCTTC. Its protein product is CASSLRTTIDGYTF.

The chain combines TRBV5-1 with TRBJ1-2; weak D call: TRBD1 (6 bases). The CDR3 sequence is 14 residues long. The germline gives CDR1 SGHRS, CDR2 YFSETQ. V shed 3 bases and J shed 8 bases, with 17 bases lying between them. As DNA, the CDR3 is TGCGCCAGCAGCTCGGGACAACCGGGTGGGGGCTACACCTTC. It specifies CASSSGQPGGGYTF.